This TCR beta chain was profiled in a study of vaccination and CD4 T cells after COVID-19. Turning to the study itself: Across the group, participants received two doses of either BNT162b2 or mRNA-1273 vaccine.

Researchers used the Oncomine TCR Beta short-read assay to sequence DNA from cultured CD4+ T cells. TCRdb itself ran the PCR reads through MiXCR, one entry per CDR3 protein. The sample records about 8,500 distinct CDR3 sequences, about 59% being singletons. In regard to this clonotype: Its matching antigen is unknown.

Stated treatment: approximately 10-day PBMC culture with coronavirus spike peptide pools or control peptides (ViraFEST assay). The sequenced material came from CD4+ T cells from blood, cultured in vitro. The receptor was isolated from a human donor who had recovered from COVID-19.

The CDR3 loop reads CASSYRDRGRNGYTF. The CDR3 region has the DNA TGTGCCAGCAGCTACCGGGACAGGGGGCGCAATGGCTACACCTTC. This chain joins TRBV7-2 and TRBJ1-2, with 12 bases identical to TRBD1. Germline CDR1 is SGHTA and CDR2 is FQGNSA. With V trimmed by 4 bases and J by 6 bases, 6 bases remained unmatched. CDR3 length: 15 residues.